The entry below describes one T cell receptor (beta chain). Its binding antigen is unknown. No much larger clone is present one base from it, and per-base qualities are unavailable. This sample is drawn from a study of blood T cell repertoires in COVID-19 (dated by TCRdb to the early 2020s). General notes on the study: The collaborator samples originated in the United States, Italy and Spain and spanned the acute and convalescent phases of COVID-19. The material from the prospective study consisted of cDNA or gDNA derived from T cells, B-cell-depleted T cells, or PBMCs. Deeply sampled blood TCRbeta repertoires from subjects exposed to, actively infected with, or recovered from COVID-19 were included in the dataset. The repertoires were released in a freely available public database intended as a resource for research on the immune response to SARS-CoV-2. Samples came from the ongoing ImmuneRACE study (first 160 participants) plus 1,254 subjects from 6 global collaborators. The sample metadata nearly always contained a de-identified subject ID, COVID-19 status, age in years and sex. Where available, HLA class I and class II types were obtained from metadata supplied by the sample provider rather than from assay-based typing. The full study reports these points: Clinical and demographic metadata were provided uncurated, with the amount varying by source and participant.

TCRbeta CDR3 regions were amplified from genomic DNA by means of the immunoSEQ Assay, a bias-controlled multiplex PCR. The authors processed their data as follows. The number of nucleated cells in each sample was estimated by amplification of reference gene primers within the assay. To quantify the absolute abundance of each unique TCRbeta CDR3 rearrangement, sequence reads were collapsed and filtered. For each sample, productive Simpson clonality was calculated as the square root of Simpson's diversity index across productive rearrangements. TCRdb limited this immuneACCESS table to in-frame rearrangements with V and J called. A share of clones is missing; checked studies link under half to unresolved V genes, and the rest is unexplained. V, J and clone size derive from that table, while D and trimming were established from the DNA sequence. The sample has some 56,000 clones on record, more than 70% of them singletons. More than 5.5% of the sample belongs to the ten largest clones.

Collaborating institutions collected whole blood in K2EDTA tubes following their own protocols. For TCRbeta analysis, collaborators shipped samples as frozen whole blood, isolated PBMCs, or DNA extracted from either of those sample types. In the germline V gene, CDR1 corresponds to MNHEY and CDR2 to SVGAGI. V lost 0 bases and J lost 5 bases, and the count of bases not matched to a germline gene is 5. The CDR3 has 15 amino acids, counting the end cysteine and phenylalanine. The CDR3 DNA has 45 bases and is translated from base 1. Sequenced material: peripheral blood. The V and J segments used are TRBV6-5 and TRBJ2-5, and 8 junctional nucleotides match TRBD2. The receptor was derived from a man aged 55 to 70 with acute or convalescent COVID-19. The encoded CDR3 is CASSYSDGGGETQYF. The DNA reads as follows: TGTGCCAGCAGTTACTCGGACGGGGGGGGTGAGACCCAGTACTTC.